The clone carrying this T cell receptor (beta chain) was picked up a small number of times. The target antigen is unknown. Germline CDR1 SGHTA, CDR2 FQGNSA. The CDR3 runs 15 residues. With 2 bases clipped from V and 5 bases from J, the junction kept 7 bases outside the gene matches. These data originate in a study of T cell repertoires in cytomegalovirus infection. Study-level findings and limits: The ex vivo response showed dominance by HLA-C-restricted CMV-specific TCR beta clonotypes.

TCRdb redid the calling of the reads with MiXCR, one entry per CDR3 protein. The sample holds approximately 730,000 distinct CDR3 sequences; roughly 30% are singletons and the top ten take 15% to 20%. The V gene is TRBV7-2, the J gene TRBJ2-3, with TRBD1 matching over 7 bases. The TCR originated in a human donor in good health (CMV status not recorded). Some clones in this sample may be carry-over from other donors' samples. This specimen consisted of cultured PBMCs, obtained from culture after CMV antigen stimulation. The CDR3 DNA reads TGTGCCAGCAGCTTAACGACCGGGACAGTAGATACGCAGTATTTT. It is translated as CASSLTTGTVDTQYF.